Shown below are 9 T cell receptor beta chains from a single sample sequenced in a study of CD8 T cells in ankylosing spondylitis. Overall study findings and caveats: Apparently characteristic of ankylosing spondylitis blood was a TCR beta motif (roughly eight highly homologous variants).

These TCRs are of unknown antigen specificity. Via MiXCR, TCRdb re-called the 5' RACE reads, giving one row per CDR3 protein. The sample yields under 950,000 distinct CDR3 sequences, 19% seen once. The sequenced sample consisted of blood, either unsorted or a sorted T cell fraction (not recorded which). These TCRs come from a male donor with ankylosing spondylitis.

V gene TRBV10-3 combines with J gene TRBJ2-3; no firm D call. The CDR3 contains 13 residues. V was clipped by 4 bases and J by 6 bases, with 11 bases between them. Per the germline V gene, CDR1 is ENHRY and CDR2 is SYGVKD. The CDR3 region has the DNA TGTGCCATCAGTGCTAACTCTGGGGATACGCAGTATTTT. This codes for CAISANSGDTQYF.

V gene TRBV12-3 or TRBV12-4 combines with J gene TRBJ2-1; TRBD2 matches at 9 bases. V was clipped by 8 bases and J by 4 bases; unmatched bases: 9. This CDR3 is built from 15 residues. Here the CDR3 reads CASHGRAGGYNEQFF. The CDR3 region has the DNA TGTGCCAGCCATGGTAGAGCGGGGGGTTACAATGAGCAGTTCTTC.

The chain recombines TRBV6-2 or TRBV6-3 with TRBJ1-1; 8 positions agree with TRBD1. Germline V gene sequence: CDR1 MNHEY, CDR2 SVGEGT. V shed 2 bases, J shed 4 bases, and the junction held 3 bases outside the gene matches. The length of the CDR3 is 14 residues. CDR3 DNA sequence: TGTGCCAGCAGTTACAAGGACAGGGTCACTGAAGCTTTCTTT. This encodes CASSYKDRVTEAFF.

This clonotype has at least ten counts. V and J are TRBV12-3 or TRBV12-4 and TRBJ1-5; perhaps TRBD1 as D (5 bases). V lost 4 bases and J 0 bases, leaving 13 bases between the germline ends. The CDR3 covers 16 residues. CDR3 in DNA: TGTGCCAGCAGTTGGGCAGGGTCCAGTAGCAATCAGCCCCAGCATTTT. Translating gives CASSWAGSSSNQPQHF.

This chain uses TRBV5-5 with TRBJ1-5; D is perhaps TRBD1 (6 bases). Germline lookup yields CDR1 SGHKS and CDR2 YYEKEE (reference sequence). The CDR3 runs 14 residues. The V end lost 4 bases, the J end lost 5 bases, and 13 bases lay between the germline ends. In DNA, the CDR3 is TGTGCCAGCAGCCTCTACAGGGTAGATCAGCCCCAGCATTTT. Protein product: CASSLYRVDQPQHF.

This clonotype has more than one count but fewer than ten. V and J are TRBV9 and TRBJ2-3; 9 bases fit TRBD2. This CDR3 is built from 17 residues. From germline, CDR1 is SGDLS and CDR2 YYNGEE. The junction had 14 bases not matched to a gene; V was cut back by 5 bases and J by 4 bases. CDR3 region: CASRGIAGDIEPDTQYF. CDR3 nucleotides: TGTGCCAGCAGGGGGATAGCGGGAGATATTGAACCAGATACGCAGTATTTT.

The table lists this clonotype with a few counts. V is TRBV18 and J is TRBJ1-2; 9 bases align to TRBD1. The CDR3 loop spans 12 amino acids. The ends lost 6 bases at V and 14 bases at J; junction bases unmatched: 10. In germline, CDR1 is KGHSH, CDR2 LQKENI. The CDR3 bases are TGTGCCAGCTCTCCCGGGACAGGGCTAGTTACCTTC. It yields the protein CASSPGTGLVTF.

The CDR3 nucleotides are TGTGCCAGCAGCCCTGGACAGGGGGCGAGAGGAAACACCATATATTTT. This encodes CASSPGQGARGNTIYF. The V and J genes are TRBV7-9 and TRBJ1-3; the match to TRBD1 covers 11 bases. CDR1 and CDR2 from the germline V gene are SEHNR and FQNEAQ (reference sequence). The CDR3 loop spans 16 amino acids. V lost 5 bases and J lost 4; bases outside the gene matches: 7. The full variable domain, completed using reference TRBV7-9 and TRBJ1-3, is DTGVSQNPRHKITKRGQNVTFRCDPISEHNRLYWYRQTLGQGPEFLTYFQNEAQLEKSRLLSDRFSAERPKGSFSTLEIQRTEQGDSAMYLCASSPGQGARGNTIYFGEGSWLTVV.

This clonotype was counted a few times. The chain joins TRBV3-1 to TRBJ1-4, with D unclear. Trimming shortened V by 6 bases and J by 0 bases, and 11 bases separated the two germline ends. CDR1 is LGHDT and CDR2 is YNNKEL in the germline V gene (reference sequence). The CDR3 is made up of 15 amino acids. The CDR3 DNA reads TGTGCCAGCAGGCGTCACAGTACAACTAATGAAAAACTGTTTTTT. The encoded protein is CASRRHSTTNEKLFF.